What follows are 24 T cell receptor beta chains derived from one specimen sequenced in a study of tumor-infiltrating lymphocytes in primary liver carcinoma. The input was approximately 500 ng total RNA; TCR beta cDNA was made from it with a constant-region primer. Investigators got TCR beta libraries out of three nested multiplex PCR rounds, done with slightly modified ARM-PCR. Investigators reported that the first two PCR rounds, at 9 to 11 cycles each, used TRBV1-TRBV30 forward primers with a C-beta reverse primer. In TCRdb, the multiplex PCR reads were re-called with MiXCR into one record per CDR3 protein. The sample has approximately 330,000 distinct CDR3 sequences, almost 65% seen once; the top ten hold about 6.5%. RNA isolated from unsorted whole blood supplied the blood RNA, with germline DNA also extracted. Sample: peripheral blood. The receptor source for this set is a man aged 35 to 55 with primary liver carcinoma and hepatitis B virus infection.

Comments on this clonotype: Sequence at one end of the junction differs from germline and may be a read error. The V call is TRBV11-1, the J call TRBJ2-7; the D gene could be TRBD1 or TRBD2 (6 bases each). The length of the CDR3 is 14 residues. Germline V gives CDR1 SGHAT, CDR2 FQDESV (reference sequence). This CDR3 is CASSRGQAGYELYF. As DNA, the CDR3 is TGTGCCAGCAGCCGGGGGCAGGCTGGCTACGAGCTGTACTTC.

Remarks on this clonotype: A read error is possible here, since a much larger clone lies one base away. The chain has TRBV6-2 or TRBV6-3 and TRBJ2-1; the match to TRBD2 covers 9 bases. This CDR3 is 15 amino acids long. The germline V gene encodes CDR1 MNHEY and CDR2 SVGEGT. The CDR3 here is CASSNSGSQYSEQFF. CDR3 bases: TGTGCCAGCAGCAATAGCGGGAGTCAATACAGTGAGCAGTTCTTC.

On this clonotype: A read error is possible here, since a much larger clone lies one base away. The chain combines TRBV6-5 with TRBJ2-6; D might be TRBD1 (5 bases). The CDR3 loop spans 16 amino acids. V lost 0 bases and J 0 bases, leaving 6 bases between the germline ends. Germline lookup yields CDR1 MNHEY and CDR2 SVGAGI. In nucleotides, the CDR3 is TGTGCCAGCAGTTACTCGACAGACTCTGGGGCCAACGTCCTGACTTTC. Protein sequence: CASSYSTDSGANVLTF.

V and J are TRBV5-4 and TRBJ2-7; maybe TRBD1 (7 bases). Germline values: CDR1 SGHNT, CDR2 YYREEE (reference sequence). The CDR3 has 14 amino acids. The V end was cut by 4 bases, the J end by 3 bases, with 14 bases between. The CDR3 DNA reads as TGTGCCAGCAGCCCCGGAGGGGGCAGCTACGAGCAGTACTTC. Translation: CASSPGGGSYEQYF. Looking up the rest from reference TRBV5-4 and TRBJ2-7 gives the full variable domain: ETGVTQSPTHLIKTRGQQVTLRCSSQSGHNTVSWYQQALGQGPQFIFQYYREEENGRGNFPPRFSGLQFPNYSSELNVNALELDDSALYLCASSPGGGSYEQYFGPGTRLTVT.

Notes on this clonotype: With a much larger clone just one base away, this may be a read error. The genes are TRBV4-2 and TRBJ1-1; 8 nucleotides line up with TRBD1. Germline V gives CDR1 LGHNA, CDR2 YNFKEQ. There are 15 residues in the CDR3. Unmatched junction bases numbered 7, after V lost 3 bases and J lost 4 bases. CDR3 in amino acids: CASSHLAGTGTEAFF. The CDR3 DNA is TGTGCCAGCAGCCACCTCGCAGGGACAGGCACTGAAGCTTTCTTT.

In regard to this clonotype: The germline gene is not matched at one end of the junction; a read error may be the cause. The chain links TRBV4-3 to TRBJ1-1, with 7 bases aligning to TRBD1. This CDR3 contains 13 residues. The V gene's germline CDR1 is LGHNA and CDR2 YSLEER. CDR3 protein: CASSQEQGTEALF. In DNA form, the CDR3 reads TGCGCCAGCAGCCAAGAACAGGGGACTGAAGCTCTCTTT.

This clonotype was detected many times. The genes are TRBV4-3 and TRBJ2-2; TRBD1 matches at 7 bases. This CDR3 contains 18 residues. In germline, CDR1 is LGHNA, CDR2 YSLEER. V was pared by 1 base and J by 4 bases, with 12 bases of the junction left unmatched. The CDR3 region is CASSQAPHTGVGTGELFF. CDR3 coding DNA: TGCGCCAGCAGCCAAGCCCCCCACACAGGGGTAGGCACCGGGGAGCTGTTTTTT.

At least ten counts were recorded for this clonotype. The CDR3 coding sequence is TGTGCCAGCAGCTTAGATCTTGCAGGCCCAACTAATGAAAAACTGTTTTTT. The encoded protein is CASSLDLAGPTNEKLFF. J is TRBJ1-4 and V is TRBV11-3, with D uncertain. The V end was cut by 0 bases, the J end by 0 bases, with 11 bases between. CDR3 size: 17 residues. The germline V gene encodes CDR1 SGHNT and CDR2 YENEEA.

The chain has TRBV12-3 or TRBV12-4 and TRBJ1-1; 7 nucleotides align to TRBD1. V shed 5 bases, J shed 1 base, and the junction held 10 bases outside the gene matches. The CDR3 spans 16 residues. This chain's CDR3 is CASSPYPGDRNTEAFF. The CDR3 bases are TGTGCCAGCAGTCCATACCCCGGGGACAGGAACACTGAAGCTTTCTTT.

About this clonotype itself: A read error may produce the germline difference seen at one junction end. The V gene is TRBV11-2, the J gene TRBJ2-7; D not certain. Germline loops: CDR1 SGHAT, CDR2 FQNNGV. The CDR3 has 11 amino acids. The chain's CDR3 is CVSSIGLEQYF. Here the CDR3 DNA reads TGTGTCAGCAGCATCGGCCTGGAGCAGTACTTC.

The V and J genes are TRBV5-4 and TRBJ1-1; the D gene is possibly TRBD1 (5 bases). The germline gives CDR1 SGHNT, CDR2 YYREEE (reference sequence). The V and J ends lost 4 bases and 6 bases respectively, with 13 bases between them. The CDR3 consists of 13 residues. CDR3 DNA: TGTGCCAGCAGCCCCACGGGGCGCGCTGAAGCTTTCTTT. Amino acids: CASSPTGRAEAFF.

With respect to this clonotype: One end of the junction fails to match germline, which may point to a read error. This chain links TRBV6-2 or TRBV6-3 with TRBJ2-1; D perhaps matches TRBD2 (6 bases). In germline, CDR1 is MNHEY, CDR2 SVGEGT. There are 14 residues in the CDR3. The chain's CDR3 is CVSSPLTRGNEQFF. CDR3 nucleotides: TGTGTCAGCAGCCCCCTGACTAGAGGCAATGAGCAGTTCTTC.

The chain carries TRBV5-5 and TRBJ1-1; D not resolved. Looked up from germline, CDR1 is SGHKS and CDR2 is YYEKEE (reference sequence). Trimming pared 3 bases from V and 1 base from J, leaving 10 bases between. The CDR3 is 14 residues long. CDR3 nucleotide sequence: TGTGCCAGCAGCTCGGAGGGTTCGAACACTGAAGCTTTCTTT. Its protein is CASSSEGSNTEAFF.

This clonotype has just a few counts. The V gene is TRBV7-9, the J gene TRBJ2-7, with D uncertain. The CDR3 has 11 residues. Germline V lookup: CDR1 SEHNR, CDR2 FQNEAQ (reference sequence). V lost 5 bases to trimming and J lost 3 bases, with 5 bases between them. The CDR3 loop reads CASSHHYEQYF. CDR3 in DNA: TGTGCCAGCAGCCACCACTACGAGCAGTACTTC. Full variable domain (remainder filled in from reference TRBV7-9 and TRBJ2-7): DTGVSQNPRHKITKRGQNVTFRCDPISEHNRLYWYRQTLGQGPEFLTYFQNEAQLEKSRLLSDRFSAERPKGSFSTLEIQRTEQGDSAMYLCASSHHYEQYFGPGTRLTVT.

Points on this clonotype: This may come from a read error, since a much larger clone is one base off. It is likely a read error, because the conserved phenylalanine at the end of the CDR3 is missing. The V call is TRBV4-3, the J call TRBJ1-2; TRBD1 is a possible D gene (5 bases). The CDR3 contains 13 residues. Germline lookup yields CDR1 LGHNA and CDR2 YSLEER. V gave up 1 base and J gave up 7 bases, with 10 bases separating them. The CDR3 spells CASSQVQGTGYTL. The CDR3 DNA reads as TGCGCCAGCAGCCAAGTCCAGGGTACTGGCTACACCCTC.

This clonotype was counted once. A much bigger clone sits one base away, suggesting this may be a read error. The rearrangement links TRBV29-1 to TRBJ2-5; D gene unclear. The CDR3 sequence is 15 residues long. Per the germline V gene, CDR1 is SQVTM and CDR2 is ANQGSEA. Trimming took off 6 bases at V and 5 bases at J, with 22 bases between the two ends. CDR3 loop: CSVLSHTGPWETQYF. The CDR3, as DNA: TGCAGCGTCCTATCTCACACGGGCCCGTGGGAGACCCAGTACTTC. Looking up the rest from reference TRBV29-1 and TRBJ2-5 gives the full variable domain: SAVISQKPSRDICQRGTSLTIQCQVDSQVTMMFWYRQQPGQSLTLIATANQGSEATYESGFVIDKFPISRPNLTFSTLTVSNMSPEDSSIYLCSVLSHTGPWETQYFGPGTRLLVL.

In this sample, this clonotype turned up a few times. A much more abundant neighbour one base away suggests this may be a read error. The CDR3 coding sequence is TGTGTCACACGTCTAGCGGGAGGAGACGAGCAGTACTTC. Translating gives CVTRLAGGDEQYF. This sequence joins TRBV6-6 and TRBJ2-7; 11 bases are a match to TRBD2. Germline CDR1 MNHNY, CDR2 SVGAGI (reference sequence). The CDR3 contains 13 residues.

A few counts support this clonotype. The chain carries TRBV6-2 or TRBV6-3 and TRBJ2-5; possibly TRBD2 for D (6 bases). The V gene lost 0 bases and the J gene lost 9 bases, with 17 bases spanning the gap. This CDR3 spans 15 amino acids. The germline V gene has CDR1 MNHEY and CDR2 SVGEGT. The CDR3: CASSYSRVHGEAQYF. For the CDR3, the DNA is TGTGCCAGCAGTTACTCGAGGGTACACGGGGAGGCCCAGTACTTC.

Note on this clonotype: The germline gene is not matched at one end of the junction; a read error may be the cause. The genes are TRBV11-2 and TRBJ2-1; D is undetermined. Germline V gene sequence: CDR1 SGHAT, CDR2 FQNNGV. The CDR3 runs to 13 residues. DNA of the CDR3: TGTACCAGCAGCTTAAACGGTGCCTATGAGCAGTCCTTC. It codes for CTSSLNGAYEQSF.

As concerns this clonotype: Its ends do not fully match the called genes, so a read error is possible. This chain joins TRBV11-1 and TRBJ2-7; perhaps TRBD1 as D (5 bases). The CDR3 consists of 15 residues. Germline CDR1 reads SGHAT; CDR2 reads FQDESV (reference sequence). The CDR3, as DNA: TGTGCCAGCAGCGGTGTCCAGCAGGGCTCCTACGGGCAGTACTTC. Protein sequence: CASSGVQQGSYGQYF.

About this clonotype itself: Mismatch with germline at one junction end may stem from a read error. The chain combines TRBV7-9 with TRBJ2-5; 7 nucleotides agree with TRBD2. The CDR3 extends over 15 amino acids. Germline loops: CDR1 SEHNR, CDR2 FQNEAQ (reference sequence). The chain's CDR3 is CASSFHGGLEETQYF. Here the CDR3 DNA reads TGTGCCAGCAGCTTCCACGGGGGGTTAGAGGAGACCCAGTACTTT.

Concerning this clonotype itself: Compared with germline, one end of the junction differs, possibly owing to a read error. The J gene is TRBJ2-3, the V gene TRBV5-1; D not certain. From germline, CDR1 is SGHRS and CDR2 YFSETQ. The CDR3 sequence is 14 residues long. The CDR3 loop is CASSLATFTDTQEF. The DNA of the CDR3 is TGCGCCAGCAGCTTGGCGACTTTCACAGATACGCAGGAGTTT.

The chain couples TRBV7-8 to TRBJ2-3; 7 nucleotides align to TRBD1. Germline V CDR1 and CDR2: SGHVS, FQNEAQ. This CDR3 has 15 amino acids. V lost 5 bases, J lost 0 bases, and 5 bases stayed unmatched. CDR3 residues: CASSLRGHSTDTQYF. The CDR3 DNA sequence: TGTGCCAGCAGCCTTAGGGGGCACAGCACAGATACGCAGTATTTT.

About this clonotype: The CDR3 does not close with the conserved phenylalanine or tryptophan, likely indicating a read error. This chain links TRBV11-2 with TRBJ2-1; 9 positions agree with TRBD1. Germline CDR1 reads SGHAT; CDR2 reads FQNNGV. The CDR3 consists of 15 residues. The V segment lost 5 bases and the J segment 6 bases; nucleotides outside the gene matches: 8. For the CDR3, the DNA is TGTGCCAGCAGCCTTGGACAGGGGCCGGTCAATGAGCAGTTCTCC. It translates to CASSLGQGPVNEQFS.